One and the same sample provided the 10 T cell receptor beta chains below, sequenced in a study of T cell responses to AZD1222 COVID-19 vaccine. The data were produced by immunoSEQ multiplex PCR, yet TCRdb's version contains in-frame clones alone and is incomplete. The sample carries fewer than 150,000 clones, about nine tenths recorded once. This material consisted of peripheral blood, taken 28 days after the second AZD1222 dose. The origin of the receptors is an adult who received the AZD1222 COVID-19 vaccine.

The chain employs TRBV7-2 and TRBJ2-7, with D unclear. The CDR3 spans 14 residues. Germline V gene lookup returns CDR1 SGHTA and CDR2 FQGNSA. Trimming took 7 bases from V and 2 from J, leaving 15 bases between them. CDR3 region: CASINTPGPYEQYF. The CDR3 nucleotides read TGTGCCAGCATCAATACCCCCGGACCCTACGAGCAGTACTTC.

The chain joins TRBV11-2 to TRBJ2-1; D call uncertain. The germline gives CDR1 SGHAT, CDR2 FQNNGV. Trimming took off 1 base at V and 0 bases at J, with 7 bases between the two ends. This CDR3 region has 15 residues. CDR3 bases: TGTGCCAGCAGCTTAGGGTTTAGCTCCTACAATGAGCAGTTCTTC. Protein: CASSLGFSSYNEQFF.

The chain couples TRBV4-2 to TRBJ1-4, with 9 bases fitting TRBD1. This CDR3 region has 15 residues. Looked up from germline, CDR1 is LGHNA and CDR2 is YNFKEQ. The junction had 2 bases not matched to a gene; V was cut back by 1 base and J by 5 bases. The CDR3, as DNA: TGTGCCAGCAGCCAAGGCGACAGGGGGAATGAAAAACTGTTTTTT. Amino acids: CASSQGDRGNEKLFF.

This chain joins TRBV11-2 and TRBJ2-1; the match to TRBD2 covers 15 bases. The germline gives CDR1 SGHAT, CDR2 FQNNGV. The V and J ends lost 4 bases and 2 bases, in that order; junction bases with no gene match: 6. The CDR3 is 18 residues long. CDR3 in amino acids: CASSSGLAGGITYNEQFF. In DNA, the CDR3 is TGTGCCAGCAGCTCGGGACTAGCGGGGGGCATCACCTACAATGAGCAGTTCTTC.

J is TRBJ1-2 and V is TRBV4-1, with D unclear. CDR1 and CDR2 from the germline V gene are MGHRA and YSYEKL. The germline V and J ends were trimmed by 0 bases and 4 bases, with 12 bases remaining between them. This CDR3 comprises 15 residues. This CDR3 is CASSQEYSAAYGYTF. The DNA for the CDR3 is TGCGCCAGCAGCCAAGAATACTCGGCAGCCTATGGCTACACCTTC.

V and J are TRBV7-9 and TRBJ1-2, with a weak D call TRBD1 (5 bases). CDR1 and CDR2 (germline): SEHNR, FQNEAQ (reference sequence). V dropped 5 bases and J dropped 4 bases, with 14 bases sitting between them. The CDR3 is 14 residues long. This CDR3 is CASSPGTAGYGYTF. The CDR3 nucleotides read TGTGCCAGCAGCCCAGGGACCGCCGGCTATGGCTACACCTTC.

The chain recombines TRBV3-1 (or the pseudogene TRBV3-2) with TRBJ2-2, with D unresolved. Trimming removed 0 bases from V and 1 base from J, with 3 bases in between. This CDR3 contains 14 residues. Germline CDR1 reads LGHDT; CDR2 reads YNNKEL (reference sequence). In DNA form, the CDR3 reads TGTGCCAGCAGCCAAGATGAGAACACCGGGGAGCTGTTTTTT. This translates into CASSQDENTGELFF.

This clone was found a few times. The gene calls are TRBV6-1 and TRBJ1-5; tentative D call: TRBD1 (5 bases). The length of the CDR3 is 18 residues. From germline, CDR1 is MNHNS and CDR2 SASEGT. V was trimmed by 1 base and J by 6 bases, leaving 22 bases between them. The CDR3 loop reads CASSEDAQGGDWGQPQHF. The CDR3 coding sequence is TGTGCCAGCAGTGAAGATGCTCAAGGAGGGGACTGGGGTCAGCCCCAGCATTTT.

The J gene is TRBJ2-7, the V gene TRBV20-1; no clear D gene. The germline V gene encodes CDR1 DFQATT and CDR2 SNEGSKA (reference sequence). This CDR3 is 11 amino acids long. Trimming pared 5 bases from V and 0 bases from J, leaving 5 bases between. The CDR3 DNA sequence: TGCAGTGCTTTAAGCTCCTACGAGCAGTACTTC. It specifies CSALSSYEQYF.

This clone was counted once. V is TRBV7-3 and J is TRBJ2-5, with 11 positions matching TRBD2. Germline V gene lookup returns CDR1 SGHTA and CDR2 FQGTGA. The CDR3 runs 18 residues. The ends lost 5 bases at V and 1 base at J; junction bases unmatched: 12. CDR3 residues: CASSRSTLAGGFQETQYF. The CDR3 nucleotides are TGTGCCAGCAGCCGCTCCACCCTAGCGGGGGGCTTCCAAGAGACCCAGTACTTC.